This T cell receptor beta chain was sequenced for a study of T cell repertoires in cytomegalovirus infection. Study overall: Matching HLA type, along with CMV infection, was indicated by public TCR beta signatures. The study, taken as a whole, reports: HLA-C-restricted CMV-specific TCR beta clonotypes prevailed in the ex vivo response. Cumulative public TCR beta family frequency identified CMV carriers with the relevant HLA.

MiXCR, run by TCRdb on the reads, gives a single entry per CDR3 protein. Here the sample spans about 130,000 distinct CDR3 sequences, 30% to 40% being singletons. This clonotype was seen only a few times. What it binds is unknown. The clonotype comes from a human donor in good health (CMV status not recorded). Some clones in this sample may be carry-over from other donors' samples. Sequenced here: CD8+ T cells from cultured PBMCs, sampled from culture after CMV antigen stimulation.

The CDR3 DNA reads TGTGCCAGCCGGGACAGGGGGCAAGATACGCAGTATTTT. Protein: CASRDRGQDTQYF. This chain links TRBV5-5 with TRBJ2-3; 12 nucleotides line up with TRBD1. Trimming removed 7 bases from V and 5 bases from J; junction bases left unmatched: 2. The CDR3 loop spans 13 amino acids. CDR1 is SGHKS and CDR2 is YYEKEE in the germline V gene (reference sequence).